This note documents a single T cell receptor (beta chain) sequence. This record belongs to a study of shared T cell receptors in the human thymus. Trimming cost V 7 bases and J 4 bases, with 18 bases left between them. This CDR3 region has 15 residues. CDR1 and CDR2 (germline): SGHKS, YYEKEE (reference sequence). Repertoires were generated with immunoSEQ multiplex PCR, while TCRdb's copy carries only in-frame clones and drops some. The profile shows more than 550,000 clones, more than 75% of them singletons. This sample also belongs to another study, concerning human thymus T cells.

This receptor was taken from a boy younger than two with a congenital heart defect. V gene TRBV5-5 combines with J gene TRBJ1-5; D might be TRBD1 (6 bases). The sequencing sample was made of thymocytes. For the CDR3, the DNA is TGTGCCAGCTCAGCTTCAGGGGCCCCTAATCAGCCCCAGCATTTT. Amino acids: CASSASGAPNQPQHF.